These 2 T cell receptor beta chains were all obtained from the same sample, sequenced in a study of T cell responses to AZD1222 COVID-19 vaccine. TCRdb keeps only in-frame clones here, not all; method: immunoSEQ multiplex PCR. The sample records over 150,000 clones, 80% to 95% being singletons. Sequenced material: peripheral blood, taken 28 days after the second dose of the MenACWY control vaccine. Every receptor here comes from an adult who received the MenACWY meningococcal vaccine as a control.

The chain has TRBV19 and TRBJ1-4; 7 bases match TRBD1. This CDR3 has 17 amino acids. Germline CDR1 and CDR2: LNHDA and SQIVND (reference sequence). V shed 3 bases and J 8 bases; nucleotides not matched to a gene: 15. The CDR3 bases are TGTGCCAGTAGTATGGGGTCTCTTAGGGGGCGCGTCGAAAAACTGTTTTTT. Translation: CASSMGSLRGRVEKLFF.

The gene calls are TRBV6-5 and TRBJ1-1; D uncertain. The CDR3 runs to 13 residues. Germline CDR1 and CDR2: MNHEY and SVGAGI. V lost 7 bases and J 11 bases, leaving 20 bases between the germline ends. The CDR3 DNA follows: TGTGCCAGCATCTTTCCTCCCCAGCCCTTTGCTTTCTTT. Amino acid sequence: CASIFPPQPFAFF.